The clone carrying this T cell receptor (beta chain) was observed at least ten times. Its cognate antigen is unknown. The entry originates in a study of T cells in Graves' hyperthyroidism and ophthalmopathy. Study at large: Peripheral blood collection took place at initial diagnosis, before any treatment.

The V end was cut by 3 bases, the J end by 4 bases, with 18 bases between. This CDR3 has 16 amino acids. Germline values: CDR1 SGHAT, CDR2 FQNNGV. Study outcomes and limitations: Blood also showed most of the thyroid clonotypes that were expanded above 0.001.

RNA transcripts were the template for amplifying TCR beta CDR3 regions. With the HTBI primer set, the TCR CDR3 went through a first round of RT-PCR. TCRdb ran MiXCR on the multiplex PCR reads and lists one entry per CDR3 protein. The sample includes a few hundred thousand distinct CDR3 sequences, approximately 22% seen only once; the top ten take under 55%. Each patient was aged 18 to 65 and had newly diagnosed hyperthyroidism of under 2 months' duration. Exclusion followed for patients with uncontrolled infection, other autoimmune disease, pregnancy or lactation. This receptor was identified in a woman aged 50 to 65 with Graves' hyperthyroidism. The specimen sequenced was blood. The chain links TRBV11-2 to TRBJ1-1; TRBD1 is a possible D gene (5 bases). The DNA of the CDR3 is TGTGCCAGCAGCTTTAAATCGGGTTGGGGGGGCACTGAAGCTTTCTTT. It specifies CASSFKSGWGGTEAFF.